The 9 T cell receptor beta chains below were found in one sample sequenced in a study of blood T cell repertoires in COVID-19. The data were produced by immunoSEQ multiplex PCR, yet TCRdb's version contains in-frame clones alone and is incomplete. Of 25,000 to 35,000 clones in the sample, roughly 85% were seen once. Sample: peripheral blood. All receptors come from a man older than 75 with active COVID-19.

The V and J genes are TRBV15 and TRBJ1-4; D gene unclear. This CDR3 is 15 amino acids long. The V gene's germline CDR1 is LNHNV and CDR2 YYDKDF (reference sequence). The V and J ends lost 0 bases and 8 bases respectively, with 13 bases between them. The CDR3 region has the DNA TGTGCCACCAGCAGAGAACCCGGGTCCGAGGAAAAACTGTTTTTT. It translates to CATSREPGSEEKLFF. Based on the CDR3 plus reference TRBV15 and TRBJ1-4, the full variable domain is DAMVIQNPRYQVTQFGKPVTLSCSQTLNHNVMYWYQQKSSQAPKLLFHYYDKDFNNEADTPDNFQSRRPNTSFCFLDIRSPGLGDTAMYLCATSREPGSEEKLFFGSGTQLSVL.

The chain is built from TRBV2 and TRBJ2-3; 8 bases agree with TRBD2. CDR3 size: 15 residues. Trimming removed 5 bases from V and 4 bases from J; junction bases left unmatched: 8. Germline lookup yields CDR1 SNHLY and CDR2 FYNNEI. The CDR3 reads CASSWGSGVSDTQYF. The CDR3 bases are TGTGCCAGCAGTTGGGGTAGCGGGGTATCAGATACGCAGTATTTT.

The genes are TRBV7-2 and TRBJ2-7; tentatively, D is TRBD1 (6 bases). Trimming pared 5 bases from V and 4 bases from J, leaving 15 bases between. This CDR3 is 14 amino acids long. Germline values: CDR1 SGHTA, CDR2 FQGNSA. The DNA for the CDR3 is TGTGCCAGCAGCCCGACAGGAGCCGGGTACGAGCAGTACTTC. This encodes CASSPTGAGYEQYF.

This clone appeared a few times. The J gene is TRBJ2-7, the V gene TRBV19; 7 bases align to TRBD2. Germline V gene data show CDR1 as LNHDA and CDR2 as SQIVND (reference sequence). J gave up 3 bases and V 3 bases, and 8 bases lay outside the gene matches. CDR3 length: 15 residues. The DNA of the CDR3 is TGTGCCAGTAGTATCCAAAGCGGGGCGTTCTACGAGCAGTACTTC. Its protein product is CASSIQSGAFYEQYF.

The rearrangement uses TRBV29-1 and TRBJ2-7, with TRBD1 matching over 7 bases. This CDR3 spans 11 amino acids. V gave up 6 bases and J gave up 3 bases; unmatched junction bases: 2. Germline CDR1 SQVTM, CDR2 ANQGSEA. For the CDR3, the DNA is TGCAGCGTAAACAGGGGCTACGAGCAGTACTTC. This translates into CSVNRGYEQYF.

The rearrangement links TRBV2 to TRBJ2-2; D is uncertain. V was cut by 8 bases and J by 3 bases, with 13 bases left in between. This CDR3 is built from 14 residues. Per germline, CDR1 SNHLY and CDR2 FYNNEI. The CDR3 DNA reads TGTGCCAGCTCAAGCCTAACTGACACCGGGGAGCTGTTTTTT. Translating it yields CASSSLTDTGELFF.

The V call is TRBV29-1, the J call TRBJ2-1; tentatively, D is TRBD2 (5 bases). The germline V gene has CDR1 SQVTM and CDR2 ANQGSEA. CDR3 length equals 13 residues. The V end lost 3 bases, the J end lost 4 bases, and 10 bases lay between the germline ends. The DNA of the CDR3 is TGCAGCGTTGACGGTCCGGGGTACAATGAGCAGTTCTTC. Translated, it gives CSVDGPGYNEQFF.

This clone was detected only a few times. The genes are TRBV5-1 and TRBJ1-3; TRBD1 is a possible D gene (6 bases). Germline V gene lookup returns CDR1 SGHRS and CDR2 YFSETQ. This CDR3 contains 15 residues. V gave up 0 bases and J gave up 3 bases, with 10 bases separating them. CDR3 sequence (DNA): TGCGCCAGCAGCTTGGAACAGGGTAATGGAAACACCATATATTTT. The encoded protein is CASSLEQGNGNTIYF.

The chain is built from TRBV12-3 or TRBV12-4 and TRBJ2-7; tentative D call: TRBD2 (5 bases). The CDR3 runs 12 residues. The ends were cut back, 6 bases at V and 2 bases at J, with 8 bases in the middle. CDR3 protein: CASSLGTYEQYF. CDR3 sequence (DNA): TGTGCCAGCAGCCTCGGGACCTACGAGCAGTACTTC.